The 17 T cell receptor beta chains in this list originate from one sample, sequenced in a study of beta chain features in type 1 diabetes. Study outcomes and limitations: All four CD4+ subsets from Type 1 diabetes patients carried moderately but significantly shorter TCRB CDR3s.

No cognate antigen is known for these TCRs. Isolated RNA was reverse transcribed in full, so expressed TCRB transcripts were sequenced. Repertoires were generated with immunoSEQ multiplex PCR, while TCRdb's copy carries only in-frame clones and drops some. The data show 150,000 to 200,000 clones, roughly 9% seen once. Sequenced input: central memory CD4+ T cells from blood. The receptors were gathered from a woman aged 25-40 years with type 1 diabetes.

The chain has TRBV29-1 and TRBJ2-4; D perhaps matches TRBD2 (6 bases). Trimming took 4 bases from V and 7 from J, leaving 11 bases between them. Germline CDR1 reads SQVTM; CDR2 reads ANQGSEA. The CDR3 has 12 residues. In DNA form, the CDR3 reads TGCAGCGTTGTTGGAGGGATCAACATTCAGTACTTC. It specifies CSVVGGINIQYF.

The chain is built from TRBV28 and TRBJ2-5; 10 bases align to TRBD1. The CDR3 length is 15 residues. In germline, CDR1 is MDHEN, CDR2 SYDVKM. Trimming took 5 bases from V and 4 from J; bases not matched to a gene: 7. The CDR3 loop reads CASSPGQGPGETQYF. CDR3 bases: TGTGCCAGCAGTCCGGGACAGGGGCCGGGAGAGACCCAGTACTTC.

This chain uses TRBV5-1 with TRBJ2-1; 15 bases are a match to TRBD2. The germline gives CDR1 SGHRS, CDR2 YFSETQ. The CDR3 is 16 amino acids. V dropped 4 bases and J dropped 5; count of bases not matched to a gene: 4. Written as DNA, the CDR3 is TGCGCCAGCAGCGGACTAGCGGGAGGGGACCACAATGAGCAGTTCTTC. It specifies CASSGLAGGDHNEQFF.

In this sample, this clone turned up a few times. The V gene is TRBV10-2, the J gene TRBJ1-2, with D unclear. This CDR3 region has 13 residues. Germline assignment: CDR1 WSHSY and CDR2 SAAADI. Deletions cut 2 bases from V and 2 bases from J, with 6 bases between. CDR3 sequence reads: CASSENSNYGYTF. The CDR3 bases are TGCGCCAGCAGTGAGAACAGCAACTATGGCTACACCTTC.

The rearrangement uses TRBV2 and TRBJ1-2; D is undetermined. V was cut by 4 bases and J by 7 bases, with 13 bases left in between. CDR1 and CDR2 (germline): SNHLY, FYNNEI. The CDR3 runs to 13 residues. The CDR3 DNA is TGTGCCAGCAGTGTTTACGTGACATCTGGCTACACCTTC. Amino acid sequence: CASSVYVTSGYTF.

The J gene is TRBJ2-1, the V gene TRBV7-3; no firm D call. The CDR3 is 14 residues long. Between the trimmed V and J ends, which lost 2 bases and 7 bases, there was a span of 12 bases. Germline V CDR1 and CDR2: SGHTA, FQGTGA. The CDR3 sequence: CASSLGPWANEQFF. CDR3 DNA sequence: TGTGCCAGCAGCTTAGGGCCGTGGGCAAATGAGCAGTTCTTC.

This clone occurred once. The chain carries TRBV21-1 and TRBJ1-1; TRBD1 is the table's D call, not checked against the DNA. TRBV21-1 is a recognized pseudogene. The CDR3 length is 15 residues. The CDR3: CASSTNGQMNTEAFF. Here the CDR3 DNA reads TGTGCCAGCAGCACGAATGGACAGATGAACACTGAAGCTTTCTTT.

This clone turned up a few times. The chain is built from TRBV19 and TRBJ2-7; D possibly corresponds to TRBD1 (6 bases). CDR3 size: 14 residues. V lost 2 bases and J 2 bases, leaving 10 bases between the germline ends. Per the germline V gene, CDR1 is LNHDA and CDR2 is SQIVND (reference sequence). CDR3: CASSIKGDTYEQYF. DNA for the CDR3: TGTGCCAGTAGTATAAAGGGGGATACCTACGAGCAGTACTTC.

The chain is built from TRBV28 and TRBJ2-3, with 11 bases identical to TRBD2. Trimming at V came to 7 bases and at J to 5 bases, leaving 5 bases not matched to a gene. This CDR3 has 14 residues. CDR1 and CDR2 from the germline V gene are MDHEN and SYDVKM. CDR3 DNA: TGTGCCAGCAAACTAGCGGGAGTGGAAGATACGCAGTATTTT. The encoded protein is CASKLAGVEDTQYF.

DNA of the CDR3: TGTGCCAGCAGTGACTCCGGGGCCAACGTCCTGACTTTC. This translates into CASSDSGANVLTF. The chain joins TRBV28 to TRBJ2-6; D is uncertain. The CDR3 is 13 residues long. Trimming removed 5 bases from V and 4 bases from J, with 6 bases in between. The germline CDR1 and CDR2 sequences are MDHEN and SYDVKM.

The chain joins TRBV30 to TRBJ1-3; possibly TRBD1 for D (6 bases). This CDR3 comprises 12 residues. The germline V and J ends were trimmed by 7 bases and 4 bases, with 11 bases remaining between them. The V gene's germline CDR1 is GTSNPN and CDR2 SVGIG (reference sequence). In nucleotides, the CDR3 is TGTGCCTCAGGACAGCAAGGAAACACCATATATTTT. This codes for CASGQQGNTIYF.

The chain employs TRBV10-2 and TRBJ2-7, with D possibly matching TRBD2 (6 bases). The CDR3 has 14 residues. Germline loops: CDR1 WSHSY, CDR2 SAAADI. V lost 2 bases to trimming and J lost 2 bases, with 10 bases between them. The CDR3 sequence: CASSEAGGAYEQYF. CDR3 nucleotide sequence: TGCGCCAGCAGTGAGGCCGGGGGTGCCTACGAGCAGTACTTC.

There are a few counts of this clone. The chain couples TRBV30 to TRBJ2-4; 10 bases fit TRBD2. The CDR3 extends over 15 amino acids. With V trimmed by 4 bases and J by 7 bases, 10 bases remained unmatched. The V gene's germline CDR1 is GTSNPN and CDR2 SVGIG (reference sequence). CDR3 amino acids: CAWKGLAGDDNIQYF. CDR3 nucleotide sequence: TGTGCCTGGAAAGGGCTAGCGGGAGATGATAACATTCAGTACTTC.

This clone was counted only a few times. CDR3 sequence (DNA): TGCAGCGTTGGCGGGACTCAGAATGGTGGCTACACCTTC. Its protein is CSVGGTQNGGYTF. The chain employs TRBV29-1 and TRBJ1-2; weak D call: TRBD1 (5 bases). V was pared by 4 bases and J by 7 bases, with 16 bases between. CDR1 and CDR2 from the germline V gene are SQVTM and ANQGSEA. This CDR3 region has 13 residues.

The genes are TRBV29-1 and TRBJ2-7; 13 nucleotides match TRBD2. Trimming removed 4 bases from V and 7 bases from J; junction bases left unmatched: 10. CDR1 and CDR2 (germline): SQVTM, ANQGSEA. The CDR3 is 15 residues long. The CDR3 DNA reads as TGCAGCGTTGGGAGGGGCACTAGCGGGAGGGGGGAGCAGTACTTC. Residues: CSVGRGTSGRGEQYF.

The table lists this clone with a few counts. This rearrangement joins TRBV7-2 to TRBJ2-3, with D tentatively TRBD1 (5 bases). The ends were cut back, 5 bases at V and 0 bases at J, with 9 bases in the middle. The germline V gene encodes CDR1 SGHTA and CDR2 FQGNSA. The CDR3 length is 14 residues. CDR3 region: CASSQGASTDTQYF. CDR3 bases: TGTGCCAGCAGCCAAGGGGCGAGCACAGATACGCAGTATTTT. The variable domain in full, with the rest retrieved from reference TRBV7-2 and TRBJ2-3, is GAGVSQSPSNKVTEKGKDVELRCDPISGHTALYWYRQSLGQGLEFLIYFQGNSAPDKSGLPSDRFSAERTGGSVSTLTIQRTQQEDSAVYLCASSQGASTDTQYFGPGTRLTVL.

This clone was seen more than once but under ten times. The junction shows a germline mismatch at one end, possibly a read error. The V gene is TRBV27, the J gene TRBJ2-1; possible D gene TRBD2, 6 bases. Germline V gene lookup returns CDR1 MNHEY and CDR2 SMNVEV (reference sequence). The CDR3 contains 14 residues. The CDR3 here is CASRLSFRGNEQFF. The CDR3 DNA sequence: TGTGCCAGCAGATTATCATTCCGGGGGAATGAGCAGTTCTTC.